This T cell receptor (beta chain) was identified during a study of response to subunit inactivated influenza vaccine. Whole-study findings and limits: Seasonal influenza vaccination, on each occasion, was suggested by the authors to recruit few new T cells.

A word on this clonotype: The antigen remains unidentified.

TCRdb re-called the RT-PCR reads with MiXCR, one entry per CDR3 protein. The table includes more than 250,000 distinct CDR3 sequences, less than 25% detected once. Germline-derived CDR1 and CDR2 are MDHEN and SYDVKM. With V trimmed by 8 bases and J by 2 bases, 6 bases remained unmatched. This CDR3 has 15 residues. The sample here was PBMCs from blood, taken about 20 months after vaccination. The clonotype was recovered from a man between 50 and 70 years old who received an inactivated influenza vaccine. The chain couples TRBV28 to TRBJ1-5; 10 bases match TRBD1. CDR3 DNA sequence: TGTGCCAGCTGCCTCGGGACAGGGGGCAATCAGCCCCAGCATTTT. This sequence encodes CASCLGTGGNQPQHF.